This T cell receptor beta chain was sequenced in a study of blood T cell repertoires in COVID-19. Study context: Sources were T cells, B-cell-depleted T cells, or PBMCs; the material itself was cDNA or gDNA.

Trimming removed 2 bases from V and 8 bases from J; junction bases left unmatched: 2. This CDR3 region has 11 residues. The germline CDR1 and CDR2 sequences are DFQATT and SNEGSKA (reference sequence). The table came from immunoSEQ multiplex PCR; TCRdb's copy has only in-frame clones and leaves some out. The sample has about 180,000 clones, 86% seen once. The chain employs TRBV20-1 and TRBJ1-1, with 7 nucleotides matching TRBD1. The receptor was derived from a young woman who had recovered from COVID-19. The material sequenced was PBMCs or T cells enriched from blood (not recorded which). This chain's CDR3 is CSARRQGEAFF. For the CDR3, the DNA is TGCAGTGCTAGAAGACAGGGAGAAGCTTTCTTT.